This entry lists 8 T cell receptor beta chains sequenced from one sample in a study of blood T cell repertoires in COVID-19. TCRdb keeps only in-frame clones here, not all; method: immunoSEQ multiplex PCR. The table lists about 220,000 clones, roughly 80% of them singletons. The sequenced sample was peripheral blood. The receptors were sampled from a human donor in a cohort sampled during active COVID-19.

There are a few counts of this clone. The V call is TRBV28, the J call TRBJ1-1, with D hard to call. Trimming removed 6 bases from V and 2 bases from J, with 10 bases in between. CDR3 length: 13 amino acids. Germline V CDR1 and CDR2: MDHEN, SYDVKM. The CDR3 coding sequence is TGTGCCAGCAGCGATGGACTAAACACTGAAGCTTTCTTT. Its translation is CASSDGLNTEAFF. Based on the CDR3 plus reference TRBV28 and TRBJ1-1, the full variable domain is DVKVTQSSRYLVKRTGEKVFLECVQDMDHENMFWYRQDPGLGLRLIYFSYDVKMKEKGDIPEGYSVSREKKERFSLILESASTNQTSMYLCASSDGLNTEAFFGQGTRLTVV.

The genes are TRBV25-1 and TRBJ1-1; D is unclear. Trimming left V 3 bases short and J 0 bases short, with 11 bases between. CDR1 and CDR2 (germline): MGHDK, SYGVNS. There are 15 residues in the CDR3. The CDR3 sequence: CASSDAQIMNTEAFF. The CDR3 coding sequence is TGTGCCAGCAGTGATGCACAGATCATGAACACTGAAGCTTTCTTT. Filled out from reference TRBV25-1 and TRBJ1-1, the complete variable domain reads EADIYQTPRYLVIGTGKKITLECSQTMGHDKMYWYQQDPGMELHLIHYSYGVNSTEKGDLSSESTVSRIRTEHFPLTLESARPSHTSQYLCASSDAQIMNTEAFFGQGTRLTVV.

This rearrangement joins TRBV6-4 to TRBJ2-1, with 12 positions matching TRBD2. The CDR3 runs 15 residues. V lost 5 bases, J lost 8 bases, and 7 bases stayed unmatched. The V gene's germline CDR1 is MRHNA and CDR2 SNTAGT. For the CDR3, the DNA is TGTGCCAGCAGTACCCTAGCGGGAGGGCCGTATGAGCAGTTCTTC. This encodes CASSTLAGGPYEQFF.

This clone was seen more than once but under ten times. This chain uses TRBV4-3 with TRBJ2-7; perhaps TRBD2 as D (7 bases). Germline CDR1 LGHNA, CDR2 YSLEER. The length of the CDR3 is 16 residues. Trimming removed 0 bases from V and 9 bases from J, with 21 bases in between. In DNA, the CDR3 is TGCGCCAGCAGCCAAGACGTAGCCAGCTTAGGGGGGGTGCAGTACTTC. Its protein is CASSQDVASLGGVQYF.

This clone was seen only a few times. This sequence joins TRBV3-1 (or the pseudogene TRBV3-2) and TRBJ2-7, with 12 bases matching TRBD2. The CDR3 is 15 residues long. The germline V gene has CDR1 LGHDT and CDR2 YNNKEL (reference sequence). Trimming removed 3 bases from V and 4 bases from J; junction bases left unmatched: 4. The CDR3: CASSQTSGSPYEQYF. CDR3 sequence (DNA): TGTGCCAGCAGCCAGACTAGCGGGAGCCCGTACGAGCAGTACTTC.

This chain uses TRBV6-5 with TRBJ2-7; 8 bases match TRBD2. Looked up from germline, CDR1 is MNHEY and CDR2 is SVGAGI. After removal of 6 bases from V and 4 bases from J, the junction contained 8 bases not matched to a gene. This CDR3 is built from 14 residues. CDR3 residues: CASSLRGGRYEQYF. CDR3 nucleotide sequence: TGTGCCAGCAGCCTTAGGGGCGGGAGGTACGAGCAGTACTTC.

J is TRBJ2-1 and V is TRBV6-2 or TRBV6-3, with TRBD2 as a possible D gene (6 bases). This CDR3 spans 18 amino acids. Germline-derived CDR1 and CDR2 are MNHEY and SVGEGT. V lost 0 bases and J 4 bases, leaving 19 bases between the germline ends. The CDR3 DNA follows: TGTGCCAGCAGTTACTCGACCGGGACTTCCTCGCTTTACAATGAGCAGTTCTTC. This codes for CASSYSTGTSSLYNEQFF.

The chain has TRBV29-1 and TRBJ1-2; 8 bases align to TRBD1. Germline values: CDR1 SQVTM, CDR2 ANQGSEA. After removal of 5 bases from V and 7 bases from J, the junction contained 3 bases not matched to a gene. This CDR3 contains 11 residues. The CDR3 spells CSVPDRGGYTF. CDR3 nucleotide sequence: TGCAGCGTTCCTGACAGGGGTGGCTACACCTTC.